This entry concerns a single TCR beta chain. The source of the sample is a study of technical replicates of blood from several donors. Using immunoSEQ multiplex PCR, the repertoire was profiled, and TCRdb retains in-frame clones only, with some absent. The repertoire holds tens of thousands of clones, with 85% to 95% as singletons. Trimming removed 4 bases at V and 3 bases at J, with 10 bases between. There are 13 residues in the CDR3. Germline lookup yields CDR1 SGHRS and CDR2 YFSETQ. Sequencing input: T cells isolated from PBMCs. The chain uses TRBV5-1 and TRBJ1-1; D perhaps matches TRBD1 (6 bases). This sequence was found in a human donor in good health. CDR3 loop: CASSRGGDTEAFF. The CDR3 coding sequence is TGCGCCAGCAGCAGGGGGGGGGACACTGAAGCTTTCTTT.